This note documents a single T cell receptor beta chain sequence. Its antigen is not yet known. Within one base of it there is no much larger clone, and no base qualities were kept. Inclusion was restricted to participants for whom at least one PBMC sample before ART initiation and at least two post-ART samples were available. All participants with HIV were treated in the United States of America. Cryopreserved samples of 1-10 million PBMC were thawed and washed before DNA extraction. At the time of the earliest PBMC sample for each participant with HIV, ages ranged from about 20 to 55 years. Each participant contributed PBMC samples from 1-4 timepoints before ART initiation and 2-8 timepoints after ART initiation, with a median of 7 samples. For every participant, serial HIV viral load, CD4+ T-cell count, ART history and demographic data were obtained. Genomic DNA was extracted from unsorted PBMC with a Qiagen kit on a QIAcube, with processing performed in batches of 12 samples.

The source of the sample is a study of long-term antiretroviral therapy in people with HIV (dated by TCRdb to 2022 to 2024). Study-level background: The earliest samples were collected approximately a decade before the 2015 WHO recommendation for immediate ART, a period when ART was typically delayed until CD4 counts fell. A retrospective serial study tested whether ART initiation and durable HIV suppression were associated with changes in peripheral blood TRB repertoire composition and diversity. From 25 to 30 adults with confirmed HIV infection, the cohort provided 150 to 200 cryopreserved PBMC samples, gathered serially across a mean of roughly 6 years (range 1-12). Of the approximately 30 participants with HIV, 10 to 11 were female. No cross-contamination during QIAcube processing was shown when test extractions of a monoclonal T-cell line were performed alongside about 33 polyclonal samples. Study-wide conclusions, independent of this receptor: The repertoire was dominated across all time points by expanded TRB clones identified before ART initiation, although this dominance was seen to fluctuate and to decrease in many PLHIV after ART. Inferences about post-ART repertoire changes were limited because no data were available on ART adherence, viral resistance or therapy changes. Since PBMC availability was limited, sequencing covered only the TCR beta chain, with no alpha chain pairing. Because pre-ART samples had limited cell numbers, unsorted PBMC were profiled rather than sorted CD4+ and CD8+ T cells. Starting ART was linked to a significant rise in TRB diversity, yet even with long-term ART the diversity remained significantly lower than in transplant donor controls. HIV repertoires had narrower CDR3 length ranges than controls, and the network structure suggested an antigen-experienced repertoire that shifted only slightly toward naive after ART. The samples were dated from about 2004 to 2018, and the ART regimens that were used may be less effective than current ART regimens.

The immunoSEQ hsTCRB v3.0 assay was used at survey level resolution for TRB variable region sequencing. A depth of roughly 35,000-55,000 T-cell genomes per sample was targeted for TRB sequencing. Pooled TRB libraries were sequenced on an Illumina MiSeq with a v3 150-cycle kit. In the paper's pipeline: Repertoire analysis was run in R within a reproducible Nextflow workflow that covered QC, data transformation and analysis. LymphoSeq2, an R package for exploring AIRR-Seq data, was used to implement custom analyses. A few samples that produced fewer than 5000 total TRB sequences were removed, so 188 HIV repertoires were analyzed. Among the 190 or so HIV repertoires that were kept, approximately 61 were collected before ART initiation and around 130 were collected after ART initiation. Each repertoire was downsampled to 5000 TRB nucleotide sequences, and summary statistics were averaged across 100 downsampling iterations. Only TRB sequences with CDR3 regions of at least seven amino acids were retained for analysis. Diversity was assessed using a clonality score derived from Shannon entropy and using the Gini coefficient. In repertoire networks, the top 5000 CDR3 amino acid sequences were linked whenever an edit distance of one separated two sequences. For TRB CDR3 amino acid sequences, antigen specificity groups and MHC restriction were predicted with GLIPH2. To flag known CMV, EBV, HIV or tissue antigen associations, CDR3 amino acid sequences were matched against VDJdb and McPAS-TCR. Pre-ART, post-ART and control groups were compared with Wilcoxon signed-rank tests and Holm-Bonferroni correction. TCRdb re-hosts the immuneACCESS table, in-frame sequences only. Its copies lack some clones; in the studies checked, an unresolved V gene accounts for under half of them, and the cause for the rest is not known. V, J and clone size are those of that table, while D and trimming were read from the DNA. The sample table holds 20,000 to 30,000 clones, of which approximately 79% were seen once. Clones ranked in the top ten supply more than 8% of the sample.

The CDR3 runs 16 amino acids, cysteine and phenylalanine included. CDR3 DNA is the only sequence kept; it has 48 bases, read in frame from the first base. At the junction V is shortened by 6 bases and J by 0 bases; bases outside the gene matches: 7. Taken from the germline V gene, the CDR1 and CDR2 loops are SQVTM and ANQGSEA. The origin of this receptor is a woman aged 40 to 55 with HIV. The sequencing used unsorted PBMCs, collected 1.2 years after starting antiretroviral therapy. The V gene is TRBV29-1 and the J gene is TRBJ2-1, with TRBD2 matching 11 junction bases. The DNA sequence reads TGCAGCGTGTGGGGACTAGCGGTAGGCTCCTACAATGAGCAGTTCTTC. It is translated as CSVWGLAVGSYNEQFF.